What follows are 20 T cell receptor beta chains derived from one specimen sequenced in a study of blood T cell repertoires in COVID-19. Clones were read by immunoSEQ multiplex PCR, and TCRdb kept only the in-frame ones, dropping some. Of over 150,000 clones detected, 65% to 90% appear once; the ten largest clones hold over 9.5%. Source material: PBMCs or T cells enriched from blood (not recorded which). These receptors were taken from a man in his forties or fifties who had recovered from COVID-19.

This chain links TRBV9 with TRBJ1-2; D is perhaps TRBD1 (6 bases). Deletions cut 3 bases from V and 4 bases from J, with 13 bases between. CDR1 is SGDLS and CDR2 is YYNGEE in the germline V gene. The CDR3 sequence is 14 residues long. CDR3 in amino acids: CASSARGVSYGYTF. The CDR3 nucleotides are TGTGCCAGCAGCGCCAGGGGAGTCAGCTATGGCTACACCTTC.

This clone was seen only once. The genes are TRBV28 and TRBJ2-5; possible D gene TRBD2, 6 bases. The V gene's germline CDR1 is MDHEN and CDR2 SYDVKM. The CDR3 spans 13 residues. Between the trimmed V and J ends, which lost 3 bases and 2 bases, there was a span of 7 bases. Here the CDR3 reads CASSFGGQETQYF. DNA of the CDR3: TGTGCCAGCAGTTTCGGGGGTCAAGAGACCCAGTACTTC. Combining the CDR3 with reference TRBV28 and TRBJ2-5 gives the whole variable domain DVKVTQSSRYLVKRTGEKVFLECVQDMDHENMFWYRQDPGLGLRLIYFSYDVKMKEKGDIPEGYSVSREKKERFSLILESASTNQTSMYLCASSFGGQETQYFGPGTRLLVL.

This chain uses TRBV7-2 with TRBJ1-3, with a tentative D call TRBD1 (5 bases). The ends were cut back, 5 bases at V and 0 bases at J, with 11 bases in the middle. The germline V gene has CDR1 SGHTA and CDR2 FQGNSA. The CDR3 has 15 residues. This CDR3 is CASSKTQVSGNTIYF. CDR3 sequence (DNA): TGTGCCAGCAGCAAAACACAGGTCTCTGGAAACACCATATATTTT.

The sample holds one count of this clone. J is TRBJ1-6 and V is TRBV19; 7 bases line up with TRBD1. The germline gives CDR1 LNHDA, CDR2 SQIVND (reference sequence). J lost 5 bases, V lost 5 bases, and 3 bases had no gene match. The CDR3 is 14 residues long. The CDR3 sequence is CASSPGTDNSPLHF. In DNA, the CDR3 is TGTGCCAGTAGTCCCGGGACAGATAATTCACCCCTCCACTTT. The whole variable domain, filled in from reference TRBV19 and TRBJ1-6, reads DGGITQSPKYLFRKEGQNVTLSCEQNLNHDAMYWYRQDPGQGLRLIYYSQIVNDFQKGDIAEGYSVSREKKESFPLTVTSAQKNPTAFYLCASSPGTDNSPLHFGNGTRLTVT.

This rearrangement joins TRBV27 to TRBJ1-2, with D uncertain. Trimming shortened V by 6 bases and J by 0 bases, and 14 bases separated the two germline ends. Germline V CDR1 and CDR2: MNHEY, SMNVEV (reference sequence). The CDR3 has 15 amino acids. The CDR3 coding sequence is TGTGCCAGCAGCCGAGACGGAAGCGCTAACTATGGCTACACCTTC. This sequence encodes CASSRDGSANYGYTF.

The chain carries TRBV30 and TRBJ1-5; 7 bases are a match to TRBD1. V gave up 3 bases and J gave up 4 bases; unmatched junction bases: 9. This CDR3 is built from 15 residues. Germline V gene data show CDR1 as GTSNPN and CDR2 as SVGIG (reference sequence). The CDR3 here is CAWRELEGANQPQHF. CDR3 coding DNA: TGTGCCTGGAGGGAACTAGAGGGGGCGAATCAGCCCCAGCATTTT.

V gene TRBV28 combines with J gene TRBJ2-3; 9 nucleotides align to TRBD1. After removal of 1 base from V and 3 bases from J, the junction contained 5 bases not matched to a gene. CDR1 MDHEN and CDR2 SYDVKM come from the germline V gene. CDR3 length: 16 amino acids. The CDR3 here is CASSLSGQGKTDTQYF. CDR3 bases: TGTGCCAGCAGTTTATCGGGACAGGGCAAGACAGATACGCAGTATTTT. Full variable domain (outside the CDR3, taken from reference TRBV28 and TRBJ2-3): DVKVTQSSRYLVKRTGEKVFLECVQDMDHENMFWYRQDPGLGLRLIYFSYDVKMKEKGDIPEGYSVSREKKERFSLILESASTNQTSMYLCASSLSGQGKTDTQYFGPGTRLTVL.

The chain has TRBV7-6 and TRBJ1-4; D not resolved. V was shortened by 6 bases and J by 4 bases, with 6 bases between the two germline ends. Germline-derived CDR1 and CDR2 are SGHVS and FNYEAQ. The CDR3 covers 12 residues. CDR3 nucleotides: TGTGCCAGCAGTCAAAATAATGAAAAACTGTTTTTT. This gives the protein CASSQNNEKLFF. Full variable domain (missing parts from reference TRBV7-6 and TRBJ1-4): GAGVSQSPRYKVTKRGQDVALRCDPISGHVSLYWYRQALGQGPEFLTYFNYEAQQDKSGLPNDRFSAERPEGSISTLTIQRTEQRDSAMYRCASSQNNEKLFFGSGTQLSVL.

The V and J genes are TRBV6-5 and TRBJ2-7; 9 nucleotides agree with TRBD1. The length of the CDR3 is 16 residues. The V gene end was trimmed by 0 bases and the J gene end by 4 bases; junction bases not matched to a gene: 7. Germline values: CDR1 MNHEY, CDR2 SVGAGI. CDR3 sequence (DNA): TGTGCCAGCAGTTACTCAAGGACAGGGGACGGATACGAGCAGTACTTC. Encoded protein: CASSYSRTGDGYEQYF.

The chain has TRBV19 and TRBJ1-5; possibly TRBD1 for D (5 bases). The germline V gene has CDR1 LNHDA and CDR2 SQIVND (reference sequence). V was pared by 5 bases and J by 7 bases, with 15 bases between. There are 14 residues in the CDR3. The DNA for the CDR3 is TGTGCCAGTAGTTTCCCCGGACACCGCCAGCCCCAGCATTTT. This codes for CASSFPGHRQPQHF.

V is TRBV7-9 and J is TRBJ2-1, with TRBD2 matching over 10 bases. V trimming: 4 bases; J trimming: 7 bases; junction bases outside the gene matches: 4. The CDR3 has 14 residues. Germline V CDR1 and CDR2: SEHNR, FQNEAQ (reference sequence). DNA for the CDR3: TGTGCCAGCAGCTCCGGACTAGCGGTAAATGAGCAGTTCTTC. It codes for CASSSGLAVNEQFF.

CDR3: CASSREGGELFF. CDR3 DNA sequence: TGTGCCAGCAGCCGAGAGGGCGGGGAGCTGTTTTTT. The gene calls are TRBV7-9 and TRBJ2-2; D may be TRBD2 (5 bases). The CDR3 totals 12 residues. V was cut by 5 bases and J by 7 bases, with 8 bases left in between. In germline, CDR1 is SEHNR, CDR2 FQNEAQ (reference sequence).

The gene calls are TRBV30 and TRBJ1-6; no clear D gene. This CDR3 spans 12 amino acids. Germline V lookup: CDR1 GTSNPN, CDR2 SVGIG (reference sequence). V gave up 2 bases and J gave up 7 bases, with 6 bases separating them. CDR3 in DNA: TGTGCCTGGAGTAGAGGGAATTCACCCCTCCACTTT. Protein product: CAWSRGNSPLHF.

This sequence joins TRBV2 and TRBJ2-6, with 10 bases identical to TRBD2. V lost 7 bases to trimming and J lost 1 base; unmatched junction nucleotides: 4. Germline CDR1 SNHLY, CDR2 FYNNEI. The CDR3 is made up of 16 amino acids. This chain's CDR3 is CASTKGLASGANVLTF. The DNA of the CDR3 is TGTGCCAGCACCAAGGGACTAGCGTCTGGGGCCAACGTCCTGACTTTC.

J is TRBJ2-5 and V is TRBV5-4, with 10 nucleotides matching TRBD2. CDR1 SGHNT and CDR2 YYREEE come from the germline V gene (reference sequence). The CDR3 has 16 residues. V gave up 3 bases and J gave up 4 bases; unmatched junction bases: 9. CDR3 protein: CASSSKPLAGGETQYF. The DNA for the CDR3 is TGTGCCAGCAGCTCCAAACCTTTAGCGGGAGGAGAGACCCAGTACTTC.

The genes are TRBV19 and TRBJ1-2, with 11 bases fitting TRBD1. The germline gives CDR1 LNHDA, CDR2 SQIVND (reference sequence). J was trimmed by 4 bases and V by 7 bases; bases with no gene match: 11. This CDR3 comprises 16 residues. CDR3 nucleotides: TGTGCCAGTACTGAAGGGCCCGGGACAGGGGGCTATGGCTACACCTTC. Protein sequence: CASTEGPGTGGYGYTF.

The chain carries TRBV28 and TRBJ1-1, with D unclear. Trimming pared 6 bases from V and 1 base from J, leaving 6 bases between. CDR1 is MDHEN and CDR2 is SYDVKM in the germline V gene. The CDR3 runs 12 residues. The chain's CDR3 is CASSSWNTEAFF. In DNA, the CDR3 is TGTGCCAGCAGCTCCTGGAACACTGAAGCTTTCTTT.

V is TRBV7-2 and J is TRBJ2-7, with a possible D match to TRBD1 (6 bases). This CDR3 is 16 amino acids long. Between the trimmed V and J ends, which lost 1 base and 6 bases, there was a span of 19 bases. Germline assignment: CDR1 SGHTA and CDR2 FQGNSA. The CDR3 loop is CASSLVGGLSRSEQYF. The CDR3 nucleotides read TGTGCCAGCAGCTTAGTTGGGGGCCTTAGTAGGTCCGAGCAGTACTTC.

This sequence joins TRBV5-1 and TRBJ2-1; no clear D. The CDR3 runs 14 residues. V lost 1 base, J lost 7 bases, and 12 bases lay in between. The germline CDR1 and CDR2 sequences are SGHRS and YFSETQ. The CDR3: CASSLYNLLNEQFF. The CDR3 coding sequence is TGCGCCAGCAGCTTGTATAACCTCCTAAATGAGCAGTTCTTC.

The genes are TRBV4-1 and TRBJ1-2; the match to TRBD1 covers 8 bases. The CDR3 runs 15 residues. Germline V gene data show CDR1 as MGHRA and CDR2 as YSYEKL. J was trimmed by 5 bases and V by 3 bases; bases with no gene match: 8. CDR3 nucleotides: TGCGCCAGCAGCCATCGACAGGGGCACGAGTATGGCTACACCTTC. It specifies CASSHRQGHEYGYTF.